The rows below give T cell receptor beta chains drawn from one sample of a study of blood T cell repertoires in COVID-19. The protocol was immunoSEQ multiplex PCR, while the TCRdb copy is restricted to in-frame clones and leaves out a portion. Of about 250,000 clones listed, 65% to 90% are singletons. What was sequenced was peripheral blood. The source of these receptors is a man in his forties or fifties with active or convalescent COVID-19. Each CDR3 is given with its conserved first and last residue. The order of the fields is clone size, J gene, D gene, V gene, CDR3 DNA, CDR3 protein. The D gene is left open where the match is weak. Rows give clone size only sometimes, using once, few, many, or a class for an expanded clone.

clone_size: .
j_call: TRBJ2-3
d_call: TRBD2
v_call: TRBV4-2
cdr3_nt: TGTGCCAGCAGCCGCGCGGGAGGCACAGATACGCAGTATTTT
cdr3_aa: CASSRAGGTDTQYF

clone_size: .
j_call: TRBJ1-1
d_call: TRBD1
v_call: TRBV18
cdr3_nt: TGTGCCAGCTCGGCCGGGACAGGGGGCCTGAACACTGAAGCTTTCTTT
cdr3_aa: CASSAGTGGLNTEAFF

clone_size: .
j_call: TRBJ2-7
d_call: TRBD1
v_call: TRBV18
cdr3_nt: TGTGCCAGCTCTACACAAAGGGGGCGTCTCGAGCAGTACTTC
cdr3_aa: CASSTQRGRLEQYF

clone_size: .
j_call: TRBJ1-3
d_call: .
v_call: TRBV4-1
cdr3_nt: TGCGCCAGCAGCCGGCTACATGCCTCAGGGTCTGGAAACACCATATATTTT
cdr3_aa: CASSRLHASGSGNTIYF

clone_size: .
j_call: TRBJ1-1
d_call: .
v_call: TRBV18
cdr3_nt: TGTGCCAGCTCATCTCAGACAAAGAACACTGAAGCTTTCTTT
cdr3_aa: CASSSQTKNTEAFF

clone_size: .
j_call: TRBJ2-1
d_call: .
v_call: TRBV7-9
cdr3_nt: TGTGCCAGCAGCCGGGGATTTGAGCAGTTCTTC
cdr3_aa: CASSRGFEQFF

clone_size: .
j_call: TRBJ2-7
d_call: .
v_call: TRBV7-2
cdr3_nt: TGTGCCAGCAGCTTACAGGGGACGGAGACTCCTTACGAGCAGTACTTC
cdr3_aa: CASSLQGTETPYEQYF

clone_size: few
j_call: TRBJ2-1
d_call: .
v_call: TRBV7-6
cdr3_nt: TGTGCCAGCAGCTTAGATCCAGCGGTTAGCTCCTACAATGAGCAGTTCTTC
cdr3_aa: CASSLDPAVSSYNEQFF

clone_size: .
j_call: TRBJ1-5
d_call: .
v_call: TRBV24-1
cdr3_nt: TGTGCCACCAGTGCCCCGGGACTCCGGAGCAATCAGCCCCAGCATTTT
cdr3_aa: CATSAPGLRSNQPQHF

clone_size: .
j_call: TRBJ2-6
d_call: TRBD1
v_call: TRBV5-4
cdr3_nt: TGTGCCAGCAGCCTGGATATGGACAGGCTGACCTCTGGGGCCAACGTCCTGACTTTC
cdr3_aa: CASSLDMDRLTSGANVLTF

clone_size: .
j_call: TRBJ2-2
d_call: TRBD2
v_call: TRBV3-1/TRBV3-2
cdr3_nt: TGTGCCAGCACGCAGACTAGCGGGGGGCGAACCGGGGAGCTGTTTTTT
cdr3_aa: CASTQTSGGRTGELFF

clone_size: .
j_call: TRBJ1-5
d_call: TRBD1
v_call: TRBV19
cdr3_nt: TGTGCCAGTAGTATGAGGGGCGGACAGGGAAGCTATAGCAATCAGCCCCAGCATTTT
cdr3_aa: CASSMRGGQGSYSNQPQHF

clone_size: once
j_call: TRBJ1-1
d_call: .
v_call: TRBV11-2
cdr3_nt: TGTGCCAGCAGCTTAGGCAGGGGTAGCACTGAAGCTTTCTTT
cdr3_aa: CASSLGRGSTEAFF

clone_size: .
j_call: TRBJ2-2
d_call: .
v_call: TRBV7-2
cdr3_nt: TGTGCCAGCAGCTTACGCCGGGACACCGGGGAGCTGTTTTTT
cdr3_aa: CASSLRRDTGELFF

clone_size: .
j_call: TRBJ2-1
d_call: TRBD2
v_call: TRBV28
cdr3_nt: TGTGCCAGCAGTTTATCGGCGGGAGGAGGGTACAATGAGCAGTTCTTC
cdr3_aa: CASSLSAGGGYNEQFF

clone_size: .
j_call: TRBJ1-4
d_call: .
v_call: TRBV4-1
cdr3_nt: TGCGCCAGCAGCCAAGGTTTAACAGGGAGTGAAAAACTGTTTTTT
cdr3_aa: CASSQGLTGSEKLFF